Listed below are T cell receptor beta chains from one sample, sequenced in a study of cytomegalovirus exposure and HLA in healthy donors. The assay was immunoSEQ multiplex PCR, and TCRdb's table has in-frame clones only and misses some. The repertoire holds some 120,000 clones, roughly two thirds seen once, with approximately 1.5% in the top ten. Sequencing input: PBMCs. The source of these receptors is a young man in good health and CMV-seropositive. Both conserved end residues are part of each CDR3. A D gene is named only where the DNA matches it firmly. Rows give clone size only sometimes, using once, few, many, or a class for an expanded clone.

v_gene	abundance	d_gene	j_gene	CDR3nt	CDR3aa
TRBV19	-	TRBD1	TRBJ2-3	TGTGCCAGTAGTAAGAACAGGGGGACAGATACGCAGTATTTT	CASSKNRGTDTQYF
TRBV4-1	-	-	TRBJ2-1	TGCGCCAGCAGCCCCTGGCAGGGGTTGGTCCGCAATGAGCAGTTCTTC	CASSPWQGLVRNEQFF
TRBV6-1	-	-	TRBJ1-2	TGTGCCAGCAGTGAAATTCGAGGCCTGAGGCGGGGGCAGGGTAACTATGGCTACACCTTC	CASSEIRGLRRGQGNYGYTF
TRBV4-1	-	-	TRBJ1-1	TGCGCCAGCAGCCAAGGTTCAGGTTTCGGTGAAGCTTTCTTT	CASSQGSGFGEAFF
TRBV2	-	TRBD1	TRBJ1-3	TGTGCCAGCAGTTCCCAGGGGGCGAGATCTGGAAACACCATATATTTT	CASSSQGARSGNTIYF
TRBV4-2	-	TRBD2	TRBJ2-2	TGTGCCAGCAGCCAGGCTAGCGGGAGGGCCGTCGGGGAGCTGTTTTTT	CASSQASGRAVGELFF
TRBV6-1	-	-	TRBJ2-5	TGTGCCAGCAGTGGGCATGCGGGAGAGACCCAGTACTTC	CASSGHAGETQYF
TRBV7-8	-	-	TRBJ2-1	TGTGCCAGCAGCTATGGTTGGCATGAGCAGTTCTTC	CASSYGWHEQFF
TRBV7-2	-	-	TRBJ1-2	TGTGCCAGCAGCTCGCGGACAGCCTATGGCTACACCTTC	CASSSRTAYGYTF
TRBV5-1	-	-	TRBJ1-1	TGCGCCAGCACCTCTCCGGGACAACGAACTGAAGCTTTCTTT	CASTSPGQRTEAFF
TRBV5-1	-	-	TRBJ1-1	TGCGCCAGCAGCTTGGAGCCAGGTTTCGGCACTGAAGCTTTCTTT	CASSLEPGFGTEAFF
TRBV4-1	-	-	TRBJ1-5	TGCGCCAGCAGCCAAGATGGGTTCGGACAATATCAGCCCCAGCATTTT	CASSQDGFGQYQPQHF
TRBV5-1	few	TRBD2	TRBJ2-7	TGCGCCAGCAGCTACGGACTAGCGGATGCCTACGAGCAGTACTTC	CASSYGLADAYEQYF